This paragraph covers one TCR beta chain sequence. The antigen remains undetermined. Per germline, CDR1 LGHNT and CDR2 FRNRAP. The CDR3 is 19 amino acids. The V end was cut by 3 bases, the J end by 5 bases, with 28 bases between. The record originates from a study of T cell repertoires in cytomegalovirus infection. The overall study: As its CMV epitopes, the study selected recently identified HLA-C-restricted and well-studied HLA-B-restricted targets. Public TCR beta signatures indicated both CMV infection and matching HLA type.

Overall study results and limits: In two of eight donors, the top clonotype was HLA-C-restricted CMV-specific.

One entry per CDR3 protein, called by TCRdb with MiXCR from the reads. Among about 920,000 distinct CDR3 sequences, around 32% were seen once, and the ten largest hold 13%. The sample consisted of cultured CD8+ T cells from PBMCs, taken from culture after CMV antigen stimulation. The TCR comes from a human donor in good health (CMV status not recorded). Some clones in this sample may be carry-over from other donors' samples. The chain couples TRBV12-5 to TRBJ1-2; D unclear. DNA for the CDR3: TGTGCTAGTGGTTTCCAGAAAAGGGAGGGCCAACCTAGTGAGTATGGCTACACCTTC. Encoded protein: CASGFQKREGQPSEYGYTF.